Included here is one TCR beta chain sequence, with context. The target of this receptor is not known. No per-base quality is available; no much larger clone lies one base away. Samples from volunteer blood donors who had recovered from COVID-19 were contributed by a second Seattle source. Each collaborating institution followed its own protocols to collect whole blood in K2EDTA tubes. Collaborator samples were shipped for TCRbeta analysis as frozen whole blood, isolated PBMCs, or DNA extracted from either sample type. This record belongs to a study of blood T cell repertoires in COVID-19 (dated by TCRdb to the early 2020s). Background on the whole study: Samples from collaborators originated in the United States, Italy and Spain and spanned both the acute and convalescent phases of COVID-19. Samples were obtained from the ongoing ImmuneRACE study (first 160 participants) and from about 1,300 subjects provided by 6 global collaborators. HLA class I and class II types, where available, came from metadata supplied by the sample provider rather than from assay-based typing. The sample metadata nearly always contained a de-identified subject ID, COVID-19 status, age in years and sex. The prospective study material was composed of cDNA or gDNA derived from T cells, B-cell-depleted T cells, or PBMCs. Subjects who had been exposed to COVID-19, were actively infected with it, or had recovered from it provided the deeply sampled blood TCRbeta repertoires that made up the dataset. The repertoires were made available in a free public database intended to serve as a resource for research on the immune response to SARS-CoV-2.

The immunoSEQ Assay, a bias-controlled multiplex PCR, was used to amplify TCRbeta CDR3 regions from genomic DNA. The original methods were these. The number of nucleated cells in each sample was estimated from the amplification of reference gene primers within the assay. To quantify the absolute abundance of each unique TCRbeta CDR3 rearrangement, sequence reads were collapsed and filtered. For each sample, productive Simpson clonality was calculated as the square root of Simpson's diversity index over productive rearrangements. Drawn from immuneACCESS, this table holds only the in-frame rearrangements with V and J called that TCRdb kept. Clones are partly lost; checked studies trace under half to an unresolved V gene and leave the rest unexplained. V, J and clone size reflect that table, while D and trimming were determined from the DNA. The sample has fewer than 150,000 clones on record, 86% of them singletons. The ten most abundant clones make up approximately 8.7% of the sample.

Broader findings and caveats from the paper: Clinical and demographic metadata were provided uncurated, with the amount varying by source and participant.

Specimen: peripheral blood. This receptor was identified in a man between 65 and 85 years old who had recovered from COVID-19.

CDR3 protein: CASSFPGRVYPGELFF. The DNA sequence is given as TGTGCCAGCAGCTTCCCCGGCAGGGTCTATCCCGGGGAGCTGTTTTTT. The receptor chain draws on TRBV7-2 and TRBJ2-2; TRBD1 is a possible D gene, resting on 5 matching bases. From the cysteine through the phenylalanine, the CDR3 covers 16 amino acids. Solely the CDR3 DNA is kept, with 48 bases framed from the first base. Trimming costs V 3 bases and J 6 bases, and their ends lie 17 bases apart. The germline V gene sets CDR1 to SGHTA and CDR2 to FQGNSA. The CDR3 plus the reference TRBV7-2 and TRBJ2-2 genes for the other parts give the full variable domain: GAGVSQSPSNKVTEKGKDVELRCDPISGHTALYWYRQSLGQGLEFLIYFQGNSAPDKSGLPSDRFSAERTGGSVSTLTIQRTQQEDSAVYLCASSFPGRVYPGELFFGEGSRLTVL.